The 5 T cell receptor beta chains in this list originate from one sample, sequenced in a study of regulatory T cells in long-lasting Graves disease. CDR3-region Arm-PCR and iRepertoire HTBI primers produced the TCR beta libraries. TCRdb re-derived calls from the multiplex PCR reads in MiXCR, one entry per CDR3 protein. The sample lists hundreds of thousands of distinct CDR3 sequences, around a fifth occurring once. Indicated time point: persistent/refractory GD, antithyroid drugs over 5 years with positive TRAb. The TCR library was made from RNA extracted from PBMCs. The material sequenced was peripheral blood mononuclear cells (PBMCs), taken when the disease was refractory, from a patient treated with antithyroid drugs. Receptors originate from a female donor with Graves disease.

V gene TRBV4-1 combines with J gene TRBJ1-2; no clear D. The CDR3 totals 14 residues. Per the germline V gene, CDR1 is MGHRA and CDR2 is YSYEKL. V lost 3 bases and J lost 4, with 12 bases in between. The CDR3 here is CASSQPDTLYGYTF. The CDR3 nucleotides are TGCGCCAGCAGCCAGCCCGACACCCTCTATGGCTACACCTTC.

This sequence joins TRBV20-1 and TRBJ1-6; possibly TRBD1 for D (5 bases). V lost 3 bases and J 10 bases, leaving 13 bases between the germline ends. This CDR3 is 13 amino acids long. CDR1 and CDR2 from the germline V gene are DFQATT and SNEGSKA (reference sequence). CDR3 in DNA: TGCAGTGCTAGCGGCAGGGTGGGATCACCCCTCCACTTT. It is translated as CSASGRVGSPLHF.

This clonotype was picked up a small number of times. The chain uses TRBV7-2 and TRBJ1-1; tentative D call: TRBD1 (5 bases). The CDR3 has 13 residues. Per the germline V gene, CDR1 is SGHTA and CDR2 is FQGNSA. Deletions cut 3 bases from V and 6 bases from J, with 11 bases between. The CDR3 nucleotides are TGTGCCAGCAGCTTCCTACAGGATGCTGAAGCTTTCTTT. As protein: CASSFLQDAEAFF.

This clonotype was detected many times. This chain links TRBV27 with TRBJ1-2; unclear D gene. Trimming pared 1 base from V and 4 bases from J, leaving 13 bases between. Germline values: CDR1 MNHEY, CDR2 SMNVEV (reference sequence). This CDR3 region has 15 residues. The CDR3 reads CASSLLAGEGYGYTF. The CDR3, as DNA: TGTGCCAGCAGTTTATTAGCCGGGGAAGGCTATGGCTACACCTTC.

This clonotype was seen at least ten times. The chain recombines TRBV28 with TRBJ1-6; D unresolved. Looked up from germline, CDR1 is MDHEN and CDR2 is SYDVKM. The CDR3 contains 16 residues. V was cut by 2 bases and J by 0 bases, with 8 bases left in between. The CDR3 region is CASSLSGSSYNSPLHF. The CDR3 coding sequence is TGTGCCAGCAGTTTAAGCGGCAGCTCCTATAATTCACCCCTCCACTTT.